Ten or more counts support the clone carrying this T cell receptor beta chain. These data originate in a study of neurological immune-mediated disorders. Each TCR transcript was tagged with a 10-nucleotide random UMI during 5'RACE. MiXCR, applied by TCRdb to the 5' RACE reads, yields one record per CDR3 protein. The table includes roughly 31,000 distinct CDR3 sequences, 4.6% detected once. Between the trimmed V and J ends, which lost 6 bases and 4 bases, there was a span of 6 bases. The CDR3 consists of 12 residues. Germline V gives CDR1 SNHLY, CDR2 FYNNEI. The source of this sequence is a man younger than 35 in good health. Sequencing was carried out using PBMCs. The V call is TRBV2, the J call TRBJ2-2; D is unclear. CDR3 amino acids: CASRQSTGELFF. The CDR3 region has the DNA TGTGCCAGCAGACAGAGCACCGGGGAGCTGTTTTTT.